This T cell receptor beta chain derives from a study of blood T cell repertoires in COVID-19. This clone has a single count. Produced via immunoSEQ multiplex PCR; TCRdb's table is partial and in-frame only. The sample has over 150,000 clones, roughly 90% seen once. CDR1 and CDR2 from the germline V gene are LGHDT and YNNKEL (reference sequence). CDR3 length equals 16 residues. V trimming: 1 base; J trimming: 1 base; junction bases outside the gene matches: 4. The specimen sequenced was peripheral blood. The chain links TRBV3-1 (or the pseudogene TRBV3-2) to TRBJ2-3; 8 bases map to TRBD2. The source of this sequence is a man aged 50-60 years with acute or convalescent COVID-19. The CDR3 DNA follows: TGTGCCAGCAGCCAAGGTCTAGCGGGTGGCACAGATACGCAGTATTTT. Translated: CASSQGLAGGTDTQYF.